The clone carrying this T cell receptor (beta chain) appeared a few times. The target antigen is unknown. MiXCR was run by TCRdb on the 5' RACE reads, yielding one entry per CDR3 protein. Of 85,000 to 130,000 distinct CDR3 sequences in the sample, 15% to 20% were seen once. The CDR3 sequence is 13 residues long. The germline gives CDR1 MGHDK, CDR2 SYGVNS. The V gene lost 2 bases and the J gene lost 11 bases, with 16 bases spanning the gap. This sample was taken from a study of T-cell memory formation after mild COVID-19. On the study more broadly: TCR clusters were mostly confined to one donor each. Study findings and constraints: Memory from before infection featured some responding clones, which suggests cross-reactive memory joined. Researchers report contracting CD4+ clones mostly in CM and EM, with CD8+ clones in EMRA. Day 15 to 85 contracting clones showed balanced CD4/CD8; day 15 to 37 expanders favored CD4+.

The chain employs TRBV25-1 and TRBJ2-7, with a possible D match to TRBD2 (5 bases). The sequence was obtained from an adult woman who had mild COVID-19 (a few samples of this study predate the infection). Cell type and time point are not known. Input material: PBMCs or a T cell subset sorted from them (not recorded which). The CDR3 reads CASSEREQSNKYF. CDR3 DNA: TGTGCCAGCAGTGAACGGGAACAGTCAAACAAGTACTTC.